This TCR beta chain was sequenced during a study of control samples from healthy donors and cancer patients (TCRdb year 2020). Trimming removed 5 bases from V and 2 bases from J; the gene matches leave 1 base unexplained. In the germline V gene (reference sequence), CDR1 corresponds to SGHAT and CDR2 to FQDESV. From the cysteine up to the phenylalanine, the CDR3 has a length of 14 residues. The sequence is cut down to CDR3 DNA, 42 bases in frame from base 1. This clone was seen more than once but under ten times. Its specific antigen is unknown. There are no base qualities to consult, and no much larger clone falls within one base. To prepare the library, the immunoSEQ multiplex PCR assay was applied. The source is immuneACCESS, and TCRdb retained only in-frame sequences with V and J called. Part of the clones is not carried over; for the studies checked, unresolved V genes explain less than half of this, and the remainder is unexplained. The sample table contains tens of thousands of clones; only one count was recorded for 94% of them. The ten largest clones capture around 2.8% of the sample.

The chain is made from TRBV11-1 and TRBJ1-4, with TRBD1 identical over 8 junction bases. Material: blood. This clonotype originated in a woman aged 25 to 39 in good health. The sequence in DNA is TGTGCCAGCAGCCCAGGGGGCACTAATGAAAAACTGTTTTTT. This sequence encodes CASSPGGTNEKLFF.